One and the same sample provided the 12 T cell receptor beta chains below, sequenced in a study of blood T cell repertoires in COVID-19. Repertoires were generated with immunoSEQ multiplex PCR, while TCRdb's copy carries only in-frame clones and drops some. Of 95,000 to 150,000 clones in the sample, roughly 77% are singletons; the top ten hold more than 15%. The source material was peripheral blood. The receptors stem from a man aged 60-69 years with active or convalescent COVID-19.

CDR3 protein: CASSGDRGEQYF. CDR3 DNA sequence: TGTGCCAGCAGCGGGGACAGGGGCGAGCAGTACTTC. This chain connects TRBV9 to TRBJ2-7; 10 bases are a match to TRBD1. In germline, CDR1 is SGDLS, CDR2 YYNGEE. The CDR3 has 12 amino acids. V lost 3 bases, J lost 6 bases, and 0 bases stayed unmatched.

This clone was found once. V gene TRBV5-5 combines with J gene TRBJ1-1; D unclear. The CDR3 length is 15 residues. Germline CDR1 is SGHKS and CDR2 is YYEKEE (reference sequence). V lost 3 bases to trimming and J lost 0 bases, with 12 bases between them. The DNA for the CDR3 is TGTGCCAGCAGCTCCACGGGAGGGCTGAACACTGAAGCTTTCTTT. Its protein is CASSSTGGLNTEAFF.

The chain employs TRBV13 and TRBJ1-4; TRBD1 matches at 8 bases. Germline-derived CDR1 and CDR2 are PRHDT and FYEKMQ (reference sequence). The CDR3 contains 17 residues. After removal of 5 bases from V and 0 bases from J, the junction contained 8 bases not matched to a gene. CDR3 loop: CASSPRTGFATNEKLFF. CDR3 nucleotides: TGTGCCAGCAGCCCTCGGACAGGGTTTGCAACTAATGAAAAACTGTTTTTT.

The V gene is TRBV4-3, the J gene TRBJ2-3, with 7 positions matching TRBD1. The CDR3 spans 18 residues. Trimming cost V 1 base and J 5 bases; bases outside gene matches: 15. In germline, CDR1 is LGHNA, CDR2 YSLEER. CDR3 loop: CASSQGELDREPGDTQYF. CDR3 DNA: TGCGCCAGCAGCCAAGGAGAACTAGACAGGGAACCGGGAGATACGCAGTATTTT.

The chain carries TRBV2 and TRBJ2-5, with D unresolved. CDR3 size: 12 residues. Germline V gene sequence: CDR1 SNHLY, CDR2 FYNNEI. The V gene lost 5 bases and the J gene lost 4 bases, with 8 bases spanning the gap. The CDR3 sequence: CASSQNRETQYF. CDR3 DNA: TGTGCCAGCAGTCAGAACCGAGAGACCCAGTACTTC.

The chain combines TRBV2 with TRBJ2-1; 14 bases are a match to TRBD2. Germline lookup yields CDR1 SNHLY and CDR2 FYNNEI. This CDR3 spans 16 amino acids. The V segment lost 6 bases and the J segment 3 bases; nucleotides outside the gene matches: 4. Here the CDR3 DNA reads TGTGCCAGCAGGGGCGGGACTAGCGGGAGCTACAATGAGCAGTTCTTC. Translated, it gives CASRGGTSGSYNEQFF.

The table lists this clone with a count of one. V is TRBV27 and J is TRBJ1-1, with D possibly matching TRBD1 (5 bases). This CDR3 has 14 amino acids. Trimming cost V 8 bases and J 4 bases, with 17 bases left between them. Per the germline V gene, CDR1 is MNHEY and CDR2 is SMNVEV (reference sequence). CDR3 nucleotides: TGTGCCAGCGGGGTAGGGGTCGGGGGCACTGAAGCTTTCTTT. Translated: CASGVGVGGTEAFF.

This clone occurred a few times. CDR3 bases: TGTGCCAGCAGTGAGACTACCTACGAGCAGTACTTC. Translated: CASSETTYEQYF. The chain recombines TRBV6-1 with TRBJ2-7; tentatively, D is TRBD2 (5 bases). Germline V gene sequence: CDR1 MNHNS, CDR2 SASEGT. Trimming shortened V by 3 bases and J by 2 bases, and 5 bases separated the two germline ends. This CDR3 is 12 amino acids long.

CDR3 protein: CASSFDTYAYGYTF. DNA of the CDR3: TGTGCCAGCAGCTTCGACACCTATGCATATGGCTACACCTTC. This chain connects TRBV7-9 to TRBJ1-2; D is uncertain. Germline V gene sequence: CDR1 SEHNR, CDR2 FQNEAQ (reference sequence). The CDR3 length is 14 residues. V lost 3 bases, J lost 5 bases, and 13 bases lay in between. Full variable domain (missing parts from reference TRBV7-9 and TRBJ1-2): DTGVSQNPRHKITKRGQNVTFRCDPISEHNRLYWYRQTLGQGPEFLTYFQNEAQLEKSRLLSDRFSAERPKGSFSTLEIQRTEQGDSAMYLCASSFDTYAYGYTFGSGTRLTVV.

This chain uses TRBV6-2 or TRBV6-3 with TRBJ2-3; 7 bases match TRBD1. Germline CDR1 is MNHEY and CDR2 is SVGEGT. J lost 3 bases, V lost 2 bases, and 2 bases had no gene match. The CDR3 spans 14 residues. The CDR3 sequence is CASSYDRVTDTQYF. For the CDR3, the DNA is TGTGCCAGCAGTTACGACAGGGTAACAGATACGCAGTATTTT.

This chain's CDR3 is CASSRSDSQRDTQYF. Written as DNA, the CDR3 is TGTGCCAGCAGCCGTTCGGACTCCCAAAGGGATACGCAGTATTTT. The chain combines TRBV28 with TRBJ2-3; D perhaps matches TRBD2 (5 bases). V was pared by 6 bases and J by 6 bases, with 19 bases between. Germline V lookup: CDR1 MDHEN, CDR2 SYDVKM. This CDR3 has 15 residues.

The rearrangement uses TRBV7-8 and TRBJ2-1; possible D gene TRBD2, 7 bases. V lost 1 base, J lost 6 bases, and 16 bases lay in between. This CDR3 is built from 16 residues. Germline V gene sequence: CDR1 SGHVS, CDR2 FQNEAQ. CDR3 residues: CASSLGGGEGLNEQFF. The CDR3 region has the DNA TGTGCCAGCAGCTTAGGAGGGGGGGAGGGCCTCAATGAGCAGTTCTTC.